The rows below give T cell receptor beta chains drawn from one sample of a study of human T cells and chemical hapten exposure. TCRdb called the RACE reads again in MiXCR, with one record for every CDR3 protein. The profile shows roughly 150,000 distinct CDR3 sequences, 25% to 35% of them singletons. The sample was whole blood, taken in connection with sensitization to the hapten diphenylcyclopropenone (DPC). These receptors all come from a woman between 18 and 29 years old with alopecia areata. Some clones in this sample may be carry-over from other donors' samples. CDR3s include the opening cysteine and the closing phenylalanine or tryptophan. A D gene is named only where the DNA matches it firmly. Expanded clones get a size class; other rows say once, few or many, or leave the size out.

DNA: TGTGCCAGCAGCCAGGAACGAACTAGTGGGGTCCGGGATACGCAGTATTTT; CDR3: CASSQERTSGVRDTQYF; V: TRBV4-2; J: TRBJ2-3; D: .; size: few
DNA: TGCAGTGCTAGAGAAACTGGGTTTGCGATTCAGTACTTC; CDR3: CSARETGFAIQYF; V: TRBV20-1; J: TRBJ2-4; D: .; size: few
DNA: TGTGCCAGCAGCTTAGGGTTCCAGCCCCAGCATTTT; CDR3: CASSLGFQPQHF; V: TRBV7-2; J: TRBJ1-5; D: .; size: few
DNA: TGCAGTGCCCATCGTGAGGGGACCTACAATGAGCAGTTCTTC; CDR3: CSAHREGTYNEQFF; V: TRBV20-1; J: TRBJ2-1; D: .; size: .
DNA: TGCAGTGCTAGGGGACAGAAATACGAGCAGTACTTC; CDR3: CSARGQKYEQYF; V: TRBV20-1; J: TRBJ2-7; D: TRBD1; size: .
DNA: TGTGCCAGCAGTGAATCCCCAGGGGCAAATGCGCAGTATTTT; CDR3: CASSESPGANAQYF; V: TRBV25-1; J: TRBJ2-3; D: .; size: once
DNA: TGCAGTGCCGCCGGGACTAGCGGTTACAATGAGCAGTTCTTC; CDR3: CSAAGTSGYNEQFF; V: TRBV20-1; J: TRBJ2-1; D: TRBD2; size: few
DNA: TGCGCCAGCAGCCAAGGACAGGGGCCCAGCACAGATACGCAGTATTTT; CDR3: CASSQGQGPSTDTQYF; V: TRBV4-3; J: TRBJ2-3; D: TRBD1; size: .
DNA: TGTGCCATCGCGATCGGTTCCTACGAGCAGTACTTC; CDR3: CAIAIGSYEQYF; V: TRBV10-3; J: TRBJ2-7; D: .; size: few
DNA: TGTGCCAGCAGCGTAGGGGGGGCCGCCGAGCAGTACTTC; CDR3: CASSVGGAAEQYF; V: TRBV9; J: TRBJ2-7; D: .; size: .
DNA: TGCAGTGGGACAGGGGTTTTCCATGAGCAGTTCTTC; CDR3: CSGTGVFHEQFF; V: TRBV20-1; J: TRBJ2-1; D: TRBD1; size: many
DNA: TGTGCCAGCAGCTACGACTACTCCTACGAGCAGTACTTC; CDR3: CASSYDYSYEQYF; V: TRBV7-9; J: TRBJ2-7; D: .; size: once
DNA: TGTGCCAGCGGGAGAATGAACACTGAAGCTTTCTTT; CDR3: CASGRMNTEAFF; V: TRBV7-9; J: TRBJ1-1; D: .; size: few
DNA: TGCAGTGCTAGACCTATGGTCGGAGGAGGAACCGGGGAGCTGTTTTTT; CDR3: CSARPMVGGGTGELFF; V: TRBV20-1; J: TRBJ2-2; D: .; size: .
DNA: TGTGCCAGCAGCCCTCGACAGGCCTACGAGCAGTACTTC; CDR3: CASSPRQAYEQYF; V: TRBV7-9; J: TRBJ2-7; D: .; size: .
DNA: TGTGCCAGCTTGGGGCAGGCCCTTACCGGGGAGCTGTTTTTT; CDR3: CASLGQALTGELFF; V: TRBV2; J: TRBJ2-2; D: .; size: .
DNA: TGTGCCAGCAGCCAAGATTCGGGGGAAGGCTATGGCTACACCTTC; CDR3: CASSQDSGEGYGYTF; V: TRBV4-2; J: TRBJ1-2; D: .; size: .
DNA: TGTGCCTGGATCCCCGGGAGCACAGATACGCAGTATTTT; CDR3: CAWIPGSTDTQYF; V: TRBV30; J: TRBJ2-3; D: .; size: .
DNA: TGTGCCAGCAATTCCCCCGGGGAGCTGTTTTTT; CDR3: CASNSPGELFF; V: TRBV6-2/TRBV6-3; J: TRBJ2-2; D: .; size: .
DNA: TGCGCCAGCAAAGGGGGTTACGAGCAGTACTTC; CDR3: CASKGGYEQYF; V: TRBV5-1; J: TRBJ2-7; D: .; size: .
DNA: TGCGCCAGCAGCTTGGCAACAGGGGGCCGGGAGACCCAGTACTTC; CDR3: CASSLATGGRETQYF; V: TRBV5-1; J: TRBJ2-5; D: TRBD1; size: .
DNA: TGTGCCAGCAGCCTGGGACAGGGTTCAGATACGCAGTATTTT; CDR3: CASSLGQGSDTQYF; V: TRBV7-2; J: TRBJ2-3; D: TRBD1; size: few
DNA: TGTGCCAGCAATTGGCAGGGTGGTAATGGCTACACCTTC; CDR3: CASNWQGGNGYTF; V: TRBV6-4; J: TRBJ1-2; D: .; size: many
DNA: TGCGCCAGCAGCCACGAAAGACCGGGCACCGGGGAGCTGTTTTTT; CDR3: CASSHERPGTGELFF; V: TRBV4-3; J: TRBJ2-2; D: .; size: few